The 22 T cell receptor beta chains given below trace back to one sample, sequenced in a study of T cells in Graves' hyperthyroidism and ophthalmopathy. Regions amplified from RNA transcripts were the TCR beta CDR3 regions. Primed by the HTBI set, a first-round RT-PCR was run on the TCR CDR3. Each CDR3 protein is one row after TCRdb ran MiXCR on the multiplex PCR reads. In the table there are 450,000 to 700,000 distinct CDR3 sequences, 35% to 55% of which are singletons. The sequenced sample was peripheral blood or thyroid tissue (not recorded which). The receptors come from an adult woman with Graves' disease, either hyperthyroidism or ophthalmopathy (not recorded which).

This clonotype has at least ten counts. CDR3 in DNA: TGTGCCAGCAGCGGTCCGGGGGCGCTGGGGGAGACCCAGTACTTC. It encodes CASSGPGALGETQYF. The chain couples TRBV9 to TRBJ2-5; D possibly matches TRBD1 or TRBD2 (6 bases each). The CDR3 runs to 15 residues. Trimming took off 3 bases at V and 5 bases at J, with 17 bases between the two ends. CDR1 and CDR2 (germline): SGDLS, YYNGEE.

The chain employs TRBV9 and TRBJ1-2; TRBD1 matches at 8 bases. The CDR3 loop spans 14 amino acids. With 0 bases clipped from V and 4 bases from J, the junction kept 2 bases outside the gene matches. Germline CDR1 reads SGDLS; CDR2 reads YYNGEE. CDR3 region: CASSVATGGYGYTF. The CDR3 DNA is TGTGCCAGCAGCGTAGCTACAGGGGGCTATGGCTACACCTTC.

The V and J genes are TRBV20-1 and TRBJ1-4, with 7 positions matching TRBD1. Per germline, CDR1 DFQATT and CDR2 SNEGSKA (reference sequence). This CDR3 is 12 amino acids long. The trim removed 8 bases at V and 8 bases at J, leaving 8 bases unmatched. The CDR3 here is CSSTGLREKLFF. Here the CDR3 DNA reads TGCAGTTCGACAGGGCTTCGCGAAAAACTGTTTTTT.

This clonotype was seen a few times. The rearrangement joins TRBV12-3 or TRBV12-4 to TRBJ1-5; TRBD1 matches at 7 bases. J lost 0 bases, V lost 5 bases, and 10 bases had no gene match. This CDR3 spans 17 amino acids. CDR3 sequence reads: CASSRRDRFYSNQPQHF. CDR3 DNA sequence: TGTGCCAGCAGTCGCCGGGACAGATTTTATAGCAATCAGCCCCAGCATTTT.

The chain recombines TRBV20-1 with TRBJ1-1, with D unresolved. The V gene lost 6 bases and the J gene lost 1 base, with 12 bases spanning the gap. Germline values: CDR1 DFQATT, CDR2 SNEGSKA (reference sequence). The CDR3 extends over 13 amino acids. Here the CDR3 reads CSALSSGNTEAFF. The CDR3 DNA follows: TGCAGTGCCCTCTCCTCTGGGAACACTGAAGCTTTCTTT.

This clonotype came up a few times. The chain carries TRBV27 and TRBJ1-5; 7 bases fit TRBD1. Germline CDR1 MNHEY, CDR2 SMNVEV (reference sequence). V gave up 5 bases and J gave up 4 bases; unmatched junction bases: 5. This CDR3 has 14 amino acids. The CDR3 spells CASSPGQLNQPQHF. DNA for the CDR3: TGTGCCAGCAGTCCGGGACAGCTAAATCAGCCCCAGCATTTT.

In the case of this clonotype: The junction departs from the called germline gene at one end, perhaps through a read error. V is TRBV7-9 and J is TRBJ2-6; the match to TRBD1 covers 12 bases. This CDR3 comprises 15 residues. Per germline, CDR1 SEHNR and CDR2 FQNEAQ (reference sequence). CDR3 region: CASSSGQGAGNTEAF. The CDR3 nucleotides are TGCGCCAGCAGCTCGGGACAGGGGGCCGGGAACACTGAAGCTTTC.

This chain links TRBV5-1 with TRBJ2-3; D gene unclear. Germline V gene lookup returns CDR1 SGHRS and CDR2 YFSETQ. Deletions cut 2 bases from V and 3 bases from J, with 10 bases between. The CDR3 is 14 amino acids. The CDR3 is CASSLAGITDTQYF. For the CDR3, the DNA is TGCGCCAGCAGCTTAGCTGGGATTACAGATACGCAGTATTTT.

This clonotype has just a few counts. This chain joins TRBV7-2 and TRBJ2-5; 10 bases agree with TRBD1. The germline V gene has CDR1 SGHTA and CDR2 FQGNSA. The V gene end was trimmed by 4 bases and the J gene end by 2 bases; junction bases not matched to a gene: 4. The CDR3 has 15 amino acids. CDR3 region: CASSSGTGAQETQYF. In nucleotides, the CDR3 is TGTGCCAGCAGCTCTGGGACAGGGGCGCAAGAGACCCAGTACTTC.

This clonotype showed up many times. The rearrangement links TRBV20-1 to TRBJ2-5; D ambiguous. Germline CDR1 and CDR2: DFQATT and SNEGSKA (reference sequence). V dropped 3 bases and J dropped 1 base, with 9 bases sitting between them. The CDR3 length is 13 residues. CDR3 nucleotides: TGCAGTGCTAGCACCCGGACCCAAGAGACCCAGTACTTC. Protein product: CSASTRTQETQYF.

A note on this clonotype: A much larger clone lies one base from this, so it may be a read error. V is TRBV9 and J is TRBJ2-2, with 10 bases lining up with TRBD2. V lost 3 bases to trimming and J lost 1 base; unmatched junction nucleotides: 18. Germline V gene sequence: CDR1 SGDLS, CDR2 YYNGEE. There are 21 residues in the CDR3. CDR3 sequence (DNA): TGTGCCAGCAGCGCTCACCGACGGCTAGCGGGAGTGGGTTTGAACACCGGGGAGCTGTTTTTT. This gives the protein CASSAHRRLAGVGLNTGELFF.

The rearrangement links TRBV29-1 to TRBJ1-2, with D possibly being TRBD1 (5 bases). This CDR3 comprises 14 residues. Germline loops: CDR1 SQVTM, CDR2 ANQGSEA. V was pared by 6 bases and J by 0 bases, with 14 bases between. The CDR3 protein is CSVDHLTANYGYTF. DNA of the CDR3: TGCAGCGTCGACCACTTGACAGCTAACTATGGCTACACCTTC.

This clonotype came up many times. The chain carries TRBV29-1 and TRBJ2-7; 7 bases fit TRBD1. V lost 0 bases to trimming and J lost 3 bases; unmatched junction nucleotides: 8. The CDR3 has 15 residues. CDR1 is SQVTM, CDR2 ANQGSEA, per germline. Here the CDR3 DNA reads TGCAGCGTTGAAGACGACAGGGACCCTCACTACGAGCAGTACTTC. Amino acid sequence: CSVEDDRDPHYEQYF.

This chain connects TRBV9 to TRBJ1-2, with TRBD1 matching over 7 bases. Unmatched junction bases numbered 6, after V lost 10 bases and J lost 3 bases. The CDR3 totals 12 residues. Germline V CDR1 and CDR2: SGDLS, YYNGEE. In DNA form, the CDR3 reads TGTGCCGACTCCGGGACAGACTATGGCTACACCTTC. It encodes CADSGTDYGYTF.

Remarks on this clonotype: Because the CDR3's place on the DNA is in doubt, the DNA is left out and the CDR3 is given as listed by TCRdb. The CDR3 sequence: CAISSLWVDGYTFGQYF. This chain links TRBV10-3 with TRBJ2-7. The germline V gene has CDR1 ENHRY and CDR2 SYGVKD. From its first to its last residue, the CDR3 has 17 amino acids.

The chain couples TRBV29-1 to TRBJ1-2; D possibly corresponds to TRBD1 (5 bases). Per the germline V gene, CDR1 is SQVTM and CDR2 is ANQGSEA. V was trimmed by 4 bases and J by 4 bases, leaving 10 bases between them. The CDR3 runs 12 residues. The CDR3, as DNA: TGCAGCGTTGCGGGGGTCAGCTATGGCTACACCTTC. Translating it yields CSVAGVSYGYTF.

There are a few counts of this clonotype. CDR3: CSAGRTGGSNQPQHF. CDR3 DNA: TGCAGTGCTGGACGGACAGGGGGGAGCAATCAGCCCCAGCATTTT. The chain uses TRBV20-1 and TRBJ1-5; 10 bases map to TRBD1. Germline loops: CDR1 DFQATT, CDR2 SNEGSKA (reference sequence). The CDR3 loop spans 15 amino acids. Trimming removed 5 bases from V and 1 base from J; junction bases left unmatched: 5.

This clonotype was recorded many times. The chain uses TRBV5-1 and TRBJ2-7, with 10 bases aligning to TRBD2. CDR3 size: 16 residues. Trimming removed 0 bases from V and 7 bases from J; junction bases left unmatched: 10. In germline, CDR1 is SGHRS, CDR2 YFSETQ. CDR3 DNA: TGCGCCAGCAGCTTGGCCGTAGCGGGAGGCGCGAGGGAGCAGTACTTC. Encoded protein: CASSLAVAGGAREQYF.

The chain links TRBV15 to TRBJ2-1; 10 positions agree with TRBD1. The J segment lost 1 base and the V segment lost 5 bases, leaving 11 bases of the junction unmatched. This CDR3 has 18 residues. CDR1 is LNHNV and CDR2 is YYDKDF in the germline V gene (reference sequence). The CDR3, as DNA: TGTGCCACCAGCGCGCCCGGGACAGGGGCCCCGTCCTACAATGAGCAGTTCTTC. This encodes CATSAPGTGAPSYNEQFF.

The V and J genes are TRBV20-1 and TRBJ2-2; possible D gene TRBD2, 8 bases. Per germline, CDR1 DFQATT and CDR2 SNEGSKA (reference sequence). The CDR3 extends over 16 amino acids. Written as DNA, the CDR3 is TGCAGGACTAGCGACGAGACAGGGATACGGACCGGGGAGCTGTTTTTT. Translated, it gives CRTSDETGIRTGELFF.

The rearrangement joins TRBV24-1 to TRBJ2-5; 7 bases match TRBD1. Germline lookup yields CDR1 KGHDR and CDR2 SFDVKD. This CDR3 region has 14 residues. The ends lost 3 bases at V and 6 bases at J; junction bases unmatched: 6. The CDR3 DNA reads as TGTGCCACCAGTGATCTGACAGGGTGGAAGACCCAGTACTTC. Translating it yields CATSDLTGWKTQYF.

The gene calls are TRBV20-1 and TRBJ1-2; TRBD1 aligns across 7 bases. V shed 0 bases and J 3 bases; nucleotides not matched to a gene: 10. Germline V lookup: CDR1 DFQATT, CDR2 SNEGSKA (reference sequence). There are 16 residues in the CDR3. In DNA, the CDR3 is TGCAGTGCTAGAGAGGGCGGGACAGTGACGCACTATGGCTACACCTTC. Translation: CSAREGGTVTHYGYTF.